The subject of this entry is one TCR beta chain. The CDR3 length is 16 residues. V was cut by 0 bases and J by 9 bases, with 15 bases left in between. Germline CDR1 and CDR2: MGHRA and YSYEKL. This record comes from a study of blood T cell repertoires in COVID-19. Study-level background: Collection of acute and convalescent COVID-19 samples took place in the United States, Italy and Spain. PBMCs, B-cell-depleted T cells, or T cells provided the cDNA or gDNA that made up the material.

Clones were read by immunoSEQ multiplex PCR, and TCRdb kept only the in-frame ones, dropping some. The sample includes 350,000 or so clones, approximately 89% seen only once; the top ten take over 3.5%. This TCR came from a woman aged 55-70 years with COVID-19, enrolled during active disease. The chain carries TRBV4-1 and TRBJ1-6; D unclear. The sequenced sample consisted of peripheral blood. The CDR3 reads CASSQDFKREASPLHF. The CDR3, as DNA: TGCGCCAGCAGCCAAGATTTCAAGAGGGAAGCTTCACCCCTCCACTTT.